This T cell receptor (beta chain) was documented in a study of blood T cell repertoires in COVID-19. Original processing notes: Amplification with reference gene primers provided the estimates of nucleated cell counts. Clones were read by immunoSEQ multiplex PCR, and TCRdb kept only the in-frame ones, dropping some. D and trimming were read from the DNA, whereas the V and J calls and clone size are those reported in that table. The sample lists approximately 120,000 clones; 65% to 90% were seen once. Sequenced: peripheral blood. The clonotype was recovered from a woman aged 80 or over with acute or convalescent COVID-19.

The CDR3 loop reads CAISRTGGTDTQYF. DNA for the CDR3: TGTGCCATCAGCAGGACAGGGGGCACAGATACGCAGTATTTT. This chain uses TRBV10-3 with TRBJ2-3; 9 nucleotides align to TRBD1. CDR1 is ENHRY and CDR2 is SYGVKD in the germline V gene. This CDR3 has 14 residues. Trimming at V came to 6 bases and at J to 1 base, leaving 2 bases not matched to a gene.